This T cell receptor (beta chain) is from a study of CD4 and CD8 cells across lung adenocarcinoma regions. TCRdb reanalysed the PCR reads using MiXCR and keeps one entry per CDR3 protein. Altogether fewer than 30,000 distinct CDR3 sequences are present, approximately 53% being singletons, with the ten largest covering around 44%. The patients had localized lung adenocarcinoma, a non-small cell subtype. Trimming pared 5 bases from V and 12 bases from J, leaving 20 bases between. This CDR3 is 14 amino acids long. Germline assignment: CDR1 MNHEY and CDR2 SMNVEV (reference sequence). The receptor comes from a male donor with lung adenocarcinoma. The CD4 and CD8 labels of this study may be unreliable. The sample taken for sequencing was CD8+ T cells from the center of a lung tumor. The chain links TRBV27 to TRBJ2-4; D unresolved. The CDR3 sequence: CASSRLAAKDTQYF. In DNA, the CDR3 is TGTGCCAGCAGTCGGCTGGCGGCCAAAGACACTCAGTACTTC.